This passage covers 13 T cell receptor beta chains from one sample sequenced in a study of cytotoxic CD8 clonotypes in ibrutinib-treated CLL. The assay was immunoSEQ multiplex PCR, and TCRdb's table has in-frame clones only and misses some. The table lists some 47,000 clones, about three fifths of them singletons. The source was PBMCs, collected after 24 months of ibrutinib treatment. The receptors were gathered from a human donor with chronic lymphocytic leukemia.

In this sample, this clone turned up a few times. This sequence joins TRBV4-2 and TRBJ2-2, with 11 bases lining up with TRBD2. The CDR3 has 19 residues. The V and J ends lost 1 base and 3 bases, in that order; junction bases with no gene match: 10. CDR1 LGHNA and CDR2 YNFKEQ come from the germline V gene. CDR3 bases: TGTGCCAGCAGCCAAGCAATGGCTAGCGGGGGGTTGGACACCGGGGAGCTGTTTTTT. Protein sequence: CASSQAMASGGLDTGELFF.

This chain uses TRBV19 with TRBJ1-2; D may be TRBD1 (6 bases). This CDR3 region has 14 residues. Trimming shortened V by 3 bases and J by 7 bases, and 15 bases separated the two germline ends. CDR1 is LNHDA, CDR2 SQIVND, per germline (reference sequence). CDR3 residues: CASSIKTGTIGYTF. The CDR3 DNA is TGTGCCAGTAGTATCAAGACAGGAACAATTGGCTACACCTTC.

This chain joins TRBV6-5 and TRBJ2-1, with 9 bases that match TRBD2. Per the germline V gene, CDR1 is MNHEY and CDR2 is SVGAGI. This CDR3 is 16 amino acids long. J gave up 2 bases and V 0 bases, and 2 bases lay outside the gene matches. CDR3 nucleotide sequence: TGTGCCAGCAGTTACTCTGGCGGGGGGGCCTACAATGAGCAGTTCTTC. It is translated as CASSYSGGGAYNEQFF.

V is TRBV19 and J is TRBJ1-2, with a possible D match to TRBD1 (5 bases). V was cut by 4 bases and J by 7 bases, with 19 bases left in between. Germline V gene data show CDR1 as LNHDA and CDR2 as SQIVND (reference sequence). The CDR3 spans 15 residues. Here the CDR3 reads CASSTLQVVGFGYTF. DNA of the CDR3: TGTGCCAGTAGTACTCTACAGGTCGTCGGATTTGGCTACACCTTC.

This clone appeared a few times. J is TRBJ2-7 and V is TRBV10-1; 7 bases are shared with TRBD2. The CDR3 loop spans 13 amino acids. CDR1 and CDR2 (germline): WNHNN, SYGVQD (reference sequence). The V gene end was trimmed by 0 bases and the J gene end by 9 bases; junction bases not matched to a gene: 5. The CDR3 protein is CASSESMGGVQYF. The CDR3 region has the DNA TGCGCCAGCAGTGAGTCGATGGGGGGGGTGCAGTACTTC.

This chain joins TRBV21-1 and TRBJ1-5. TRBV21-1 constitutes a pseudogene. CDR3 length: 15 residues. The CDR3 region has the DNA TGTGCCAGCAGCAAGTGGGACGGCAAGGTTCACCACCAGCATTTT. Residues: CASSKWDGKVHHQHF.

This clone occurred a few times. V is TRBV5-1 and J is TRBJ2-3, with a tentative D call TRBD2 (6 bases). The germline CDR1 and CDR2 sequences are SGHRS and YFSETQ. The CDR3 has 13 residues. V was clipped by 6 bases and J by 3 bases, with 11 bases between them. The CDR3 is CASTFGGTDTQYF. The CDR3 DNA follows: TGCGCCAGCACGTTTGGGGGGACAGATACGCAGTATTTT. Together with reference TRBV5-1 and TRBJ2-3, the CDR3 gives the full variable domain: KAGVTQTPRYLIKTRGQQVTLSCSPISGHRSVSWYQQTPGQGLQFLFEYFSETQRNKGNFPGRFSGRQFSNSRSEMNVSTLELGDSALYLCASTFGGTDTQYFGPGTRLTVL.

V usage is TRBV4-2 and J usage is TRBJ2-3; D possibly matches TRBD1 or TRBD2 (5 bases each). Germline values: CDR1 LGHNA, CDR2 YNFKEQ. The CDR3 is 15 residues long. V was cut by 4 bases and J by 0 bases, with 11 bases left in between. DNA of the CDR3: TGTGCCAGCAGCCGCACCGGGGCTAGCACAGATACGCAGTATTTT. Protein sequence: CASSRTGASTDTQYF.

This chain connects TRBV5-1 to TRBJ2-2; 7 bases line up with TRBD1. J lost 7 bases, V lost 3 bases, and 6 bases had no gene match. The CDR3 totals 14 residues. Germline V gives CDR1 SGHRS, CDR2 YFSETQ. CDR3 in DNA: TGCGCCAGCAGCTATAAACAGGGGATCGGGGAGCTGTTTTTT. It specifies CASSYKQGIGELFF. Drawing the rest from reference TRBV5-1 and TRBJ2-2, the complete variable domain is KAGVTQTPRYLIKTRGQQVTLSCSPISGHRSVSWYQQTPGQGLQFLFEYFSETQRNKGNFPGRFSGRQFSNSRSEMNVSTLELGDSALYLCASSYKQGIGELFFGEGSRLTVL.

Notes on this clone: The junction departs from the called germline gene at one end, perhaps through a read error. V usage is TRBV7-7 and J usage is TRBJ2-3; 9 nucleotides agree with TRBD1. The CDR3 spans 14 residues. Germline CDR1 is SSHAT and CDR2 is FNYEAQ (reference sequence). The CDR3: CASSLQGATDTQYF. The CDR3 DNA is TGTGCTAGCAGCTTACAGGGGGCCACAGATACGCAGTATTTT.

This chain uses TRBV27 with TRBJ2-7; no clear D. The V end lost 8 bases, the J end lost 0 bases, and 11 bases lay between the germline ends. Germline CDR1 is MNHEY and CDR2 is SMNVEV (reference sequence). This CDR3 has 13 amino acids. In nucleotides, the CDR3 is TGTGCCAGCCGCTCGCCCTACTCCTACGAGCAGTACTTC. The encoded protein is CASRSPYSYEQYF.

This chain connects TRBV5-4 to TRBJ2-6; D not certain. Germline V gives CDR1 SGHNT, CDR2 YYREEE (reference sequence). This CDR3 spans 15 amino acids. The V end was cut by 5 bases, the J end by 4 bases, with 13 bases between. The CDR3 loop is CASSPMGSGANVLTF. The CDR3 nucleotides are TGTGCCAGCAGTCCAATGGGTTCCGGGGCCAACGTCCTGACTTTC. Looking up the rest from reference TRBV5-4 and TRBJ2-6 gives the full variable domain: ETGVTQSPTHLIKTRGQQVTLRCSSQSGHNTVSWYQQALGQGPQFIFQYYREEENGRGNFPPRFSGLQFPNYSSELNVNALELDDSALYLCASSPMGSGANVLTFGAGSRLTVL.

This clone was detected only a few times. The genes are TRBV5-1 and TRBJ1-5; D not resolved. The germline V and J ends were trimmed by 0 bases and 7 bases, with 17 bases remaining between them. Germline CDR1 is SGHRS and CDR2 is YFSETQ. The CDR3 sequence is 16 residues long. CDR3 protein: CASSLDGLGVGQPQHF. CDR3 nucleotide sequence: TGCGCCAGCAGCTTGGATGGCCTTGGGGTAGGGCAGCCCCAGCATTTT.